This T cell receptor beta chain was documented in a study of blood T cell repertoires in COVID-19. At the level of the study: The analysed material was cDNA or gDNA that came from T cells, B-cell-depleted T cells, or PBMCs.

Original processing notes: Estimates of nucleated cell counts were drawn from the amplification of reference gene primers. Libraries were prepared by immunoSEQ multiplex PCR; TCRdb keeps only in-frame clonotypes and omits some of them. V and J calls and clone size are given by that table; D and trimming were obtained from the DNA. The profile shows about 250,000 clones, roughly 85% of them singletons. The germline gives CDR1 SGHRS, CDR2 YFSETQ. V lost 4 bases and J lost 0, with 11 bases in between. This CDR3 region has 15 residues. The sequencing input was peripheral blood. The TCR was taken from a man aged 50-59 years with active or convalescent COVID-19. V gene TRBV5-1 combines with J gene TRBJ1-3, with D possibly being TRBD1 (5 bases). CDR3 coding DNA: TGCGCCAGCAGCCCTGGGGGGAACTCTGGAAACACCATATATTTT. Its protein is CASSPGGNSGNTIYF.